Below are 5 T cell receptor beta chains sequenced from a single sample in a study of PD-L1 blockade in urothelial cancer (dated by TCRdb to about 2017). Libraries were built with the immunoSEQ multiplex PCR assay. TCRdb re-hosts the immuneACCESS table, in-frame sequences only. Its copies lack some clones; in the studies checked, an unresolved V gene accounts for under half of them, and the cause for the rest is not known. Within this sample are approximately 100,000 clones, with roughly nine tenths of them counted one time only. Clones ranked in the top ten supply 0.97% of the sample. Sample time point, as interpreted from the label and publication: pretreatment peripheral blood. The source material was PBMCs, sampled around atezolizumab (anti-PD-L1) treatment. These receptors were obtained from a woman older than 75 with urothelial cancer.

The CDR3 sequence: CASRRGGLPFQHF. The CDR3 region has the DNA TGTGCCAGCAGAAGGGGGGGCCTACCGTTCCAGCATTTT. The chain joins TRBV27 to TRBJ1-5; possibly TRBD1 for D (6 bases). This CDR3 contains 13 residues. Germline V lookup: CDR1 MNHEY, CDR2 SMNVEV (reference sequence). V gave up 6 bases and J gave up 12 bases, with 18 bases separating them.

The CDR3 here is CASSLAALGGRQPQHF. CDR3 bases: TGTGCCAGCAGCTTAGCGGCCTTGGGGGGGCGCCAGCCCCAGCATTTT. The rearrangement links TRBV7-8 to TRBJ1-5; the D gene is possibly TRBD1 (6 bases). Germline-derived CDR1 and CDR2 are SGHVS and FQNEAQ. The CDR3 is made up of 16 amino acids. V gave up 0 bases and J gave up 7 bases, with 16 bases separating them.

As to this clone: An end of the junction differs from the germline gene, which may be a read error. This chain links TRBV28 with TRBJ2-1; 7 bases are a match to TRBD2. This CDR3 contains 15 residues. From germline, CDR1 is MDHEN and CDR2 SYDVKM. Here the CDR3 DNA reads TGTGCCAGCAGCCAGCCAGGGAGGGGTAATTTATATTCGATCTTC. It specifies CASSQPGRGNLYSIF.

The chain combines TRBV28 with TRBJ1-1, with D maybe TRBD1 (6 bases). The germline CDR1 and CDR2 sequences are MDHEN and SYDVKM. V lost 3 bases, J lost 10 bases, and 12 bases lay in between. This CDR3 has 12 residues. The CDR3 bases are TGTGCCAGCAGTTTTGGTCAGACAGGAGCTTTCTTT. It is translated as CASSFGQTGAFF.

The rearrangement uses TRBV7-9 and TRBJ1-1; D not certain. CDR1 SEHNR and CDR2 FQNEAQ come from the germline V gene (reference sequence). V lost 5 bases and J lost 3, with 10 bases in between. The CDR3 has 13 amino acids. The CDR3 DNA is TGTGCCAGCAGCCCACCCGGTGACACTGAAGCTTTCTTT. Translating it yields CASSPPGDTEAFF.